This paragraph reports one T cell receptor (beta chain). What antigen it recognizes has not been identified. Base qualities are not recorded, but no much larger clone differs from it by a single base. The data derive from a study of blood T cell repertoires in COVID-19 (dated by TCRdb to the early 2020s). Some background on the complete study: Collaborator samples came from the United States, Italy and Spain and covered acute and convalescent phases of COVID-19. Where available, HLA class I and class II types were taken from metadata supplied by the sample provider and were not determined by assay-based typing. The prospective study material was composed of cDNA or gDNA derived from T cells, B-cell-depleted T cells, or PBMCs. The sample metadata nearly always contained a de-identified subject ID, COVID-19 status, age in years and sex. Subjects who had been exposed to COVID-19, were actively infected with it, or had recovered from it provided the deeply sampled blood TCRbeta repertoires that made up the dataset. The samples were drawn from two sources: the first 160 participants of the ongoing ImmuneRACE study, and over 1,000 subjects contributed by 6 global collaborators. The repertoires were released in a freely available public database meant as a resource for research on the immune response to SARS-CoV-2. Study-wide conclusions, independent of this receptor: The amount of clinical and demographic metadata varied by source and participant and was provided uncurated.

TCRbeta CDR3 regions were amplified from genomic DNA using the immunoSEQ Assay, a bias-controlled multiplex PCR. Per the authors' processing: The number of nucleated cells in each sample was estimated by amplification of reference gene primers within the assay. To quantify the absolute abundance of each unique TCRbeta CDR3 rearrangement, sequence reads were collapsed and filtered. For each sample, productive Simpson clonality was calculated as the square root of Simpson's diversity index across productive rearrangements. TCRdb limited this immuneACCESS table to in-frame rearrangements with V and J called. A share of clones is missing; checked studies link under half to unresolved V genes, and the rest is unexplained. The V and J calls and the clone size are those of that table, but D and trimming were determined from the DNA. This sample is represented by 110,000 to 150,000 clones; about 77% of them were singletons. The ten biggest clones cover roughly 4.5% of the sample.

The collaborating institutions used their own protocols to collect whole blood in K2EDTA tubes. For TCRbeta analysis, collaborators shipped samples as frozen whole blood, isolated PBMCs, or DNA extracted from either of those sample types. The CDR3 holds 14 amino acids from the cysteine to the phenylalanine. The only DNA kept is the CDR3, 42 bases in frame from the first base. The germline V gene sets CDR1 to SGHRS and CDR2 to YFSETQ. The junction carries 11 bases between V and J, which are trimmed by 0 bases and 5 bases respectively. The rearrangement combines TRBV5-1 with TRBJ1-1, with a tentative D gene TRBD1 over 6 matching bases. Sequenced: peripheral blood. The source is a man aged 55 to 70 with acute or convalescent COVID-19. The CDR3 protein: CASSLVGQGTEAFF. The DNA reads TGCGCCAGCAGCTTGGTGGGACAAGGGACTGAAGCTTTCTTT.